This T cell receptor beta chain was observed in a study of T cell repertoires in cytomegalovirus infection. This clonotype appeared many times. V lost 3 bases to trimming and J lost 6 bases; unmatched junction nucleotides: 8. The CDR3 runs 15 residues. Looked up from germline, CDR1 is MGHDK and CDR2 is SYGVNS. Each CDR3 protein is one row after TCRdb ran MiXCR on the reads. The sample yields 150,000 to 200,000 distinct CDR3 sequences, approximately 15% seen once. Input material: PBMCs. The receptor comes from a human donor in good health (CMV status not recorded). Some clones in this sample may be carry-over from other donors' samples. V and J are TRBV25-1 and TRBJ2-7, with TRBD1 identical over 10 bases. CDR3 nucleotides: TGTGCCAGCAGTGACCCGGGACAGGGGAGTCTCGAGCAGTACTTC. This gives the protein CASSDPGQGSLEQYF.